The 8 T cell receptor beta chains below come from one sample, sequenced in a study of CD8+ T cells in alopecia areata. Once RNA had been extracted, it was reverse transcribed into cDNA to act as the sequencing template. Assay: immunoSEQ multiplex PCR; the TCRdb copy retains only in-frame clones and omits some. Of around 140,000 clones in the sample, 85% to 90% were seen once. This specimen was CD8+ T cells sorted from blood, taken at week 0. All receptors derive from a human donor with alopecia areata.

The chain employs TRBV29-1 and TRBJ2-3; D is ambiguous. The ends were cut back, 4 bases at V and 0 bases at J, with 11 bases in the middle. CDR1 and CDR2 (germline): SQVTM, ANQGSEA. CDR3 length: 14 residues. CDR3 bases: TGCAGCGTTGTGGGTAGCTTGAGCACAGATACGCAGTATTTT. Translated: CSVVGSLSTDTQYF.

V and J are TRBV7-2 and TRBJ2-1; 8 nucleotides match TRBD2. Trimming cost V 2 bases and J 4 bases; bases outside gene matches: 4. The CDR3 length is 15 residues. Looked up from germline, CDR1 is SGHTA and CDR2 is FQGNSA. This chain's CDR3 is CASSLTSGEYNEQFF. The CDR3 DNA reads TGTGCCAGCAGCTTAACTAGCGGAGAATACAATGAGCAGTTCTTC.

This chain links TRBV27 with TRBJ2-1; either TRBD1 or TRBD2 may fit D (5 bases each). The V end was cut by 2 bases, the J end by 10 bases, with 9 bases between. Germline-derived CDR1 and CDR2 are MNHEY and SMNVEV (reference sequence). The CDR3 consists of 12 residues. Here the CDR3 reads CASSLAGGEQFF. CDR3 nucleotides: TGTGCCAGCAGTTTAGCTGGGGGAGAGCAGTTCTTC.

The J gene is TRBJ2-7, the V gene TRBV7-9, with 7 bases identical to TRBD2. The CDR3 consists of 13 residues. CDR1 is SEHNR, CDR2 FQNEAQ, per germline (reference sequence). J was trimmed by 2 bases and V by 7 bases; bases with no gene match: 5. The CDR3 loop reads CASTTSDTYEQYF. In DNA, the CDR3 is TGTGCCAGCACCACTAGCGACACCTACGAGCAGTACTTC.

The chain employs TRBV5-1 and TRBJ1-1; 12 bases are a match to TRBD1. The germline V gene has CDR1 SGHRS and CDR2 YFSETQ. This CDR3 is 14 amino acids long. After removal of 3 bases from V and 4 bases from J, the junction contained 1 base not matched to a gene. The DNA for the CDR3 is TGCGCCAGCAGCTCGGGACAGGGGGCCACTGAAGCTTTCTTT. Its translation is CASSSGQGATEAFF.

In DNA form, the CDR3 reads TGTGCCAGCAGCCTATCGGGACTTAACTACGAGCAGTACTTC. Translating it yields CASSLSGLNYEQYF. V and J are TRBV6-5 and TRBJ2-7, with TRBD2 as a possible D gene (6 bases). Germline CDR1 MNHEY, CDR2 SVGAGI. Between the trimmed V and J ends, which lost 6 bases and 3 bases, there was a span of 15 bases. The CDR3 has 14 amino acids.

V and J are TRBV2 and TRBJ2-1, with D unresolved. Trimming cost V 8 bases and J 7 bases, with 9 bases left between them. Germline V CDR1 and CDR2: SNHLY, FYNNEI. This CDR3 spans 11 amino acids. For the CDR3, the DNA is TGTGCCAGCCCAGACTCTAATGAGCAGTTCTTC. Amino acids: CASPDSNEQFF.

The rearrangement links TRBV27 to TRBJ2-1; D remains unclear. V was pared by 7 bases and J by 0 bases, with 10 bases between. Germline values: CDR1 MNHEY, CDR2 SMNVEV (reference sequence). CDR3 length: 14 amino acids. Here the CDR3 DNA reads TGTGCCAGCACAGCCGGCGGCTCCTACAATGAGCAGTTCTTC. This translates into CASTAGGSYNEQFF.